This TCR beta chain emerged from a study of OX40 agonist ivuxolimab in advanced cancers. The assay was immunoSEQ multiplex PCR, and TCRdb's table has in-frame clones only and misses some. This sample has 55,000 to 65,000 clones, with about 87% found just once. Here the sequenced sample was CD4+ or CD8+ T cells sorted from blood, taken in a trial of the OX40 agonist ivuxolimab. The receptor's source is an adult with an advanced solid tumor such as melanoma, head and neck, liver or kidney cancer.

This CDR3 is CASSNSAQTGLSTDTQYF. The CDR3 bases are TGTGCCAGCAGCAACTCGGCCCAGACCGGACTAAGCACAGATACGCAGTATTTT. This chain joins TRBV27 and TRBJ2-3; TRBD2 might be the D (6 bases). Germline-derived CDR1 and CDR2 are MNHEY and SMNVEV (reference sequence). The CDR3 loop spans 18 amino acids. The V and J ends lost 6 bases and 0 bases respectively, with 22 bases between them.